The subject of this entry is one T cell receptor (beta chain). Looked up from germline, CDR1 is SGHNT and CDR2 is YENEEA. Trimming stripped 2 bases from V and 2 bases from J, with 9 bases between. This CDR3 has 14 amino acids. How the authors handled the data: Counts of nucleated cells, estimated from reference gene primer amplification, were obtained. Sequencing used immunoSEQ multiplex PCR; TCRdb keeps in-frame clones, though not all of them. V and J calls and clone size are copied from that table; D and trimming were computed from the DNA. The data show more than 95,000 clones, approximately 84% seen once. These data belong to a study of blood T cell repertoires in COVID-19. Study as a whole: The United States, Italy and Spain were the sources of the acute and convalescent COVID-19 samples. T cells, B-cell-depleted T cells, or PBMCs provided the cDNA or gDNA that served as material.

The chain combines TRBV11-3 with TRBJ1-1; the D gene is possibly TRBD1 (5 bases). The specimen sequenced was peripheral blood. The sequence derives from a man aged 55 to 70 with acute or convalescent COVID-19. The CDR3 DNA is TGTGCCAGCAGCTTACAGGGAGGAAACACTGAAGCTTTCTTT. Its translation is CASSLQGGNTEAFF. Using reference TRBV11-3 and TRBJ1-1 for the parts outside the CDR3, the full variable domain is EAGVVQSPRYKIIEKKQPVAFWCNPISGHNTLYWYLQNLGQGPELLIRYENEEAVDDSQLPKDRFSAERLKGVDSTLKIQPAELGDSAVYLCASSLQGGNTEAFFGQGTRLTVV.